This TCR beta chain comes out of a study of identical twins. It was template switching that added a universal primer site, and there were unique molecular identifiers on the cDNA. Each CDR3 protein is one row after TCRdb ran MiXCR on the 5' RACE reads. The profile shows approximately 1.8 million distinct CDR3 sequences, about 32% of them singletons. This clonotype was detected only a few times. Its antigen is unidentified. Study findings and constraints: It was possible that invariant MAIT and iNKT cells partly confounded the zero-insertion analyses. Insertions were reduced in abundant cord blood beta clonotypes but not in memory repertoires.

Germline CDR1 and CDR2: SQVTM and ANQGSEA. V was clipped by 4 bases and J by 3 bases, with 12 bases between them. This CDR3 is built from 13 residues. The V call is TRBV29-1, the J call TRBJ1-1; a possible D gene is TRBD1 (6 bases). The receptor comes from a newborn girl in good health. The sequenced material came from cord blood. CDR3 sequence: CSVAVEGDTEAFF. In DNA, the CDR3 is TGCAGCGTTGCGGTGGAGGGGGACACTGAAGCTTTCTTT.